These 10 T cell receptor beta chains came from one sample sequenced in a study of blood T cell repertoires in COVID-19 (dated by TCRdb to the early 2020s). The library was made by the immunoSEQ multiplex PCR assay. The clones in this table, taken by TCRdb from immuneACCESS, are in-frame only. Not every clone is retained; where verified, under half of the shortfall comes from an unresolved V gene, and the cause of the rest is unknown. The sample yields more than 300,000 clones; 90% to 95% were counted once. The ten largest clones add up to 0.8% to 0.9% of the sample. The sequencing sample was made of PBMCs or T cells enriched from blood (not recorded which). The receptors here all came from a woman in her thirties or forties who had been exposed to COVID-19.

CDR3 sequence reads: CASSSRTGGYEQYF. In nucleotides, the CDR3 is TGTGCCAGCAGCTCCAGGACAGGCGGCTACGAGCAGTACTTC. The chain uses TRBV5-4 and TRBJ2-7; 7 nucleotides agree with TRBD1. Trimming removed 3 bases from V and 3 bases from J; junction bases left unmatched: 6. Germline values: CDR1 SGHNT, CDR2 YYREEE (reference sequence). This CDR3 region has 14 residues.

The V gene is TRBV29-1, the J gene TRBJ1-3, with D maybe TRBD1 (6 bases). Germline-derived CDR1 and CDR2 are SQVTM and ANQGSEA. V shed 3 bases and J shed 0 bases, with 9 bases lying between them. CDR3 size: 14 residues. The CDR3 loop is CSVESQGSGNTIYF. The CDR3 DNA reads TGCAGCGTTGAGTCACAGGGCTCTGGAAACACCATATATTTT.

The rearrangement links TRBV6-5 to TRBJ2-3; 8 bases agree with TRBD2. CDR3 length: 15 residues. J was trimmed by 2 bases and V by 4 bases; bases with no gene match: 5. CDR1 MNHEY and CDR2 SVGAGI come from the germline V gene. The CDR3 DNA reads TGTGCCAGCAGTTCCGGGGGGGCCGACACAGATACGCAGTATTTT. Translation gives CASSSGGADTDTQYF.

Here the CDR3 reads CASSQSGGAETQYF. The DNA for the CDR3 is TGTGCCAGCAGCCAAAGCGGGGGGGCGGAGACCCAGTACTTC. The J gene is TRBJ2-5, the V gene TRBV3-1 (or the pseudogene TRBV3-2); 10 positions agree with TRBD2. Losses at the gene ends were 2 bases for V and 5 bases for J; bases not matched to a gene: 2. CDR1 is LGHDT, CDR2 YNNKEL, per germline (reference sequence). The CDR3 has 14 amino acids.

In DNA, the CDR3 is TGTGCCAGCATCCCCCCGGGACAGGGTTACTACGAGCAGTACTTC. Translated: CASIPPGQGYYEQYF. The genes are TRBV27 and TRBJ2-7; 9 bases match TRBD1. The CDR3 length is 15 residues. J lost 3 bases, V lost 7 bases, and 10 bases had no gene match. CDR1 is MNHEY and CDR2 is SMNVEV in the germline V gene (reference sequence).

The chain links TRBV14 to TRBJ1-3; perhaps TRBD1 as D (6 bases). Germline V lookup: CDR1 SGHDN, CDR2 FVKESK. V lost 5 bases, J lost 0 bases, and 8 bases lay in between. The CDR3 runs 14 residues. The chain's CDR3 is CASSTGLSGNTIYF. Written as DNA, the CDR3 is TGTGCCAGCAGCACAGGGCTCTCTGGAAACACCATATATTTT.

The genes are TRBV7-2 and TRBJ2-5; 9 nucleotides line up with TRBD1. This CDR3 comprises 19 residues. The germline CDR1 and CDR2 sequences are SGHTA and FQGNSA. J gave up 5 bases and V 4 bases, and 20 bases lay outside the gene matches. Here the CDR3 reads CASSYAIAMYTGGEETQYF. In DNA, the CDR3 is TGTGCCAGCAGCTACGCCATCGCGATGTATACAGGGGGCGAGGAGACCCAGTACTTC.

V gene TRBV18 combines with J gene TRBJ2-1; 8 nucleotides align to TRBD2. V dropped 4 bases and J dropped 3; count of bases not matched to a gene: 5. Germline CDR1 KGHSH, CDR2 LQKENI. This CDR3 contains 15 residues. CDR3 sequence reads: CASSLTSVDYNEQFF. DNA of the CDR3: TGTGCCAGCTCACTGACTAGCGTAGACTACAATGAGCAGTTCTTC.

Only a few counts were recorded for this clone. V and J are TRBV5-4 and TRBJ2-3, with D tentatively TRBD1 (6 bases). Germline values: CDR1 SGHNT, CDR2 YYREEE (reference sequence). Trimming cost V 0 bases and J 4 bases, with 12 bases left between them. This CDR3 region has 15 residues. CDR3 DNA sequence: TGTGCCAGCAGCTTGGGGCAGGGGCGCTCAGATACGCAGTATTTT. Its protein is CASSLGQGRSDTQYF. Full variable domain (remainder filled in from reference TRBV5-4 and TRBJ2-3): ETGVTQSPTHLIKTRGQQVTLRCSSQSGHNTVSWYQQALGQGPQFIFQYYREEENGRGNFPPRFSGLQFPNYSSELNVNALELDDSALYLCASSLGQGRSDTQYFGPGTRLTVL.

The CDR3 bases are TGTGCCAGCAGCTTCCGGGGTCCGAGGAATGAGCAGTTCTTC. Translating gives CASSFRGPRNEQFF. This chain connects TRBV7-8 to TRBJ2-1; the D gene is possibly TRBD2 (5 bases). The CDR3 extends over 14 amino acids. Trimming left V 3 bases short and J 7 bases short, with 13 bases between. Germline CDR1 SGHVS, CDR2 FQNEAQ. The variable domain in full, with the rest retrieved from reference TRBV7-8 and TRBJ2-1, is GAGVSQSPRYKVAKRGQDVALRCDPISGHVSLFWYQQALGQGPEFLTYFQNEAQLDKSGLPSDRFFAERPEGSVSTLKIQRTQQEDSAVYLCASSFRGPRNEQFFGPGTRLTVL.